Described below is a single TCR beta chain sequence and its context. Deletions cut 8 bases from V and 3 bases from J, with 10 bases between. In germline, CDR1 is SGHAT, CDR2 FQNNGV. The CDR3 length is 12 residues. These data are taken from a study of sequential checkpoint blockade in melanoma. Turning to the study itself: Patients were randomized 1:1 to nivolumab-then-ipilimumab or ipilimumab-then-nivolumab first-line. After both sequences, patients received maintenance nivolumab.

The assay was immunoSEQ multiplex PCR, and TCRdb's table has in-frame clones only and misses some. The sample has about 29,000 clones, around three quarters seen once. Noted treatment: randomized to nivolumab then ipilimumab (arm A) or the reverse (arm B). Patients had received no earlier DNA-damaging chemotherapy. This material consisted of CD8+ T cells sorted from blood (inferred from file names), taken from a patient given nivolumab and ipilimumab in sequence. V and J are TRBV11-2 and TRBJ1-2; no clear D gene. The source of this sequence is a human donor with melanoma. The CDR3 bases are TGTGCCAGCGGGAGGCGGGACTATGGCTACACCTTC. Residues: CASGRRDYGYTF.